This T cell receptor beta chain was identified during a study of lymphopenia after photon versus proton radiotherapy. Study-wide results and limits: Oligoclonal CD8+ Temra expansion after nadir drove photon patients' diversity drop. Post-nadir TCR diversity decline inversely tracked overall survival among those who died. Survival link was tested only in deceased patients; proton benefit remains a possibility.

The CDR3 has 15 residues. Trimming at V came to 6 bases and at J to 4 bases, leaving 8 bases not matched to a gene. Germline CDR1 LNHDA, CDR2 SQIVND (reference sequence). As to this clone: Its target is unknown.

The assay was immunoSEQ multiplex PCR, and TCRdb's table has in-frame clones only and misses some. The profile shows tens of thousands of clones, about 89% of them singletons. The chain links TRBV19 to TRBJ1-3; 8 bases match TRBD1. Sequencing used peripheral blood, obtained from a patient treated with proton-based radiotherapy. The sequence was obtained from an elderly man with esophageal cancer. The CDR3: CASSRTGSPGNTIYF. In DNA form, the CDR3 reads TGTGCCAGTAGCCGGACAGGGTCCCCGGGAAACACCATATATTTT.